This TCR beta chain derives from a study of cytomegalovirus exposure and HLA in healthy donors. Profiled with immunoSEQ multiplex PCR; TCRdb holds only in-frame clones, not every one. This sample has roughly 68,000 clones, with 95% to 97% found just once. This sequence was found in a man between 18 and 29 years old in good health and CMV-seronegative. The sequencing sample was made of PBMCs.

The CDR3 loop is CASSPDRTGVWDNYGYTF. In nucleotides, the CDR3 is TGCGCCAGCAGCCCCGATCGTACAGGGGTATGGGATAACTATGGCTACACCTTC. The chain couples TRBV5-1 to TRBJ1-2; 7 bases align to TRBD1. The CDR3 consists of 18 residues. The germline gives CDR1 SGHRS, CDR2 YFSETQ. J gave up 1 base and V 4 bases, and 16 bases lay outside the gene matches.